Each of the 10 T cell receptor beta chains below was sequenced from the same sample in a study of PD-1 blockade in classical Hodgkin lymphoma. All the patients suffered relapse after autologous stem cell transplantation, and brentuximab vedotin exposure differed. Produced via immunoSEQ multiplex PCR; TCRdb's table is partial and in-frame only. Here the sample spans more than 140,000 clones, around 84% being singletons. This sample comprised peripheral blood mononuclear cells (PBMCs), obtained before the second cycle of nivolumab. The receptor source for this set is a human donor with classical Hodgkin lymphoma.

The gene calls are TRBV5-4 and TRBJ2-1; D is unresolved. CDR1 is SGHNT, CDR2 YYREEE, per germline (reference sequence). V was clipped by 2 bases and J by 9 bases, with 12 bases between them. There are 13 residues in the CDR3. The CDR3 DNA follows: TGTGCCAGCAGCTTTTACGGGTCGTTTGAGCAGTTCTTC. Translated: CASSFYGSFEQFF.

The chain recombines TRBV10-3 with TRBJ2-3, with 9 bases matching TRBD1. The CDR3 loop spans 13 amino acids. The V and J ends lost 6 bases and 6 bases, in that order; junction bases with no gene match: 4. Germline assignment: CDR1 ENHRY and CDR2 SYGVKD. The CDR3 bases are TGTGCCATCAGGGAGACAGGGGGTGATACGCAGTATTTT. Its protein product is CAIRETGGDTQYF.

The rearrangement uses TRBV7-9 and TRBJ1-1; D call uncertain. V was clipped by 0 bases and J by 9 bases, with 8 bases between them. This CDR3 is 12 amino acids long. CDR1 is SEHNR and CDR2 is FQNEAQ in the germline V gene (reference sequence). Here the CDR3 reads CASSLAPRKAFF. The CDR3 DNA is TGTGCCAGCAGCTTAGCCCCGAGGAAAGCTTTCTTT.

J is TRBJ2-5 and V is TRBV18, with D uncertain. CDR3 size: 13 residues. Germline CDR1 KGHSH, CDR2 LQKENI. V was trimmed by 4 bases and J by 2 bases, leaving 8 bases between them. The CDR3 DNA reads as TGTGCCAGCTCACTGGCCAGTCAAGAGACCCAGTACTTC. This encodes CASSLASQETQYF.

This chain uses TRBV10-3 with TRBJ1-1; TRBD1 aligns across 7 bases. Germline-derived CDR1 and CDR2 are ENHRY and SYGVKD. The length of the CDR3 is 15 residues. With 4 bases clipped from V and 8 bases from J, the junction kept 13 bases outside the gene matches. Here the CDR3 DNA reads TGTGCCATCAGTGGGACGACAGGGCACGGAACAGAAGCTTTCTTT. This codes for CAISGTTGHGTEAFF.

The chain uses TRBV27 and TRBJ2-3, with D unresolved. Germline loops: CDR1 MNHEY, CDR2 SMNVEV (reference sequence). The CDR3 runs 16 residues. V lost 4 bases and J lost 0, with 14 bases in between. CDR3 residues: CASSSSGRSSTDTQYF. DNA for the CDR3: TGTGCCAGCAGTTCTAGTGGACGGTCTAGCACAGATACGCAGTATTTT.

This clone has more than one count but fewer than ten. The CDR3 DNA is TGTGCCAGCAGCGGGACAGGGACATCACCCCTCCACTTT. It translates to CASSGTGTSPLHF. V and J are TRBV11-3 and TRBJ1-6; TRBD1 matches 9 bases. The ends lost 5 bases at V and 10 bases at J; junction bases unmatched: 3. Germline values: CDR1 SGHNT, CDR2 YENEEA. This CDR3 is 13 amino acids long.

The chain carries TRBV2 and TRBJ2-2; D possibly corresponds to TRBD1 (6 bases). This CDR3 comprises 16 residues. CDR1 SNHLY and CDR2 FYNNEI come from the germline V gene. V lost 5 bases, J lost 1 base, and 14 bases lay in between. CDR3 region: CASSTDRWGNTGELFF. As DNA, the CDR3 is TGTGCCAGCAGTACCGACAGGTGGGGGAACACCGGGGAGCTGTTTTTT.

The chain recombines TRBV9 with TRBJ2-7, with D maybe TRBD1 (5 bases). Germline loops: CDR1 SGDLS, CDR2 YYNGEE. Between the trimmed V and J ends, which lost 3 bases and 2 bases, there was a span of 18 bases. The CDR3 runs 16 residues. The CDR3 is CASSGVRGDVPYEQYF. As DNA, the CDR3 is TGTGCCAGCAGCGGAGTAAGGGGCGATGTCCCCTACGAGCAGTACTTC.

In this sample, this clone turned up a few times. The chain is built from TRBV10-1 and TRBJ2-3, with D tentatively TRBD1 (7 bases). The CDR3 runs to 15 residues. Trimming stripped 10 bases from V and 2 bases from J, with 19 bases between. The germline gives CDR1 WNHNN, CDR2 SYGVQD (reference sequence). The CDR3 DNA sequence: TGCGCCACCTCACCCGGAGGGACAGACACAGATACGCAGTATTTT. Amino acids: CATSPGGTDTDTQYF.